This T cell receptor beta chain was identified during a study of T-cell reconstitution after alpha-beta-depleted transplantation in children. Preparation of the TCRbeta library used unique molecular identifiers. TCRdb passed the PCR reads through MiXCR, listing each CDR3 protein once. The sample lists 600,000 to 700,000 distinct CDR3 sequences; roughly 17% were seen once. The germline V gene encodes CDR1 DFQATT and CDR2 SNEGSKA (reference sequence). The CDR3 length is 15 residues. A word on this clonotype: A clone one base away is much larger, so this may be a read error.

The chain combines TRBV20-1 with TRBJ2-1, with D perhaps TRBD1 or TRBD2 (6 bases each). Sequenced material: PBMCs from the stem cell graft donor, taken from the stem cell graft. The clonotype comes from a human donor who donated a stem cell graft to a child with acute myeloid leukemia. Here the CDR3 reads CSALFTGAPYNEPFF. CDR3 sequence (DNA): TGCAGTGCTCTTTTCACGGGGGCTCCCTACAATGAGCCGTTCTTC.